This is a list of T cell receptor beta chains from one sample in a study of blood T cell repertoires in COVID-19. Sequencing was performed with immunoSEQ multiplex PCR; in TCRdb, only in-frame clones are kept and a portion is missing. The data show 100,000 to 150,000 clones, with 79% seen just once and 30% to 45% held by the top ten. The sequenced material came from peripheral blood. Source of these receptors: a man aged 40-50 years with active or convalescent COVID-19. CDR3s include the opening cysteine and the closing phenylalanine or tryptophan. Each record gives: V gene, J gene, CDR3 protein.

TRBV24-1	TRBJ2-3	CATSGLAGGPDTDTQYF
TRBV6-2/TRBV6-3	TRBJ1-1	CASTPRRNTEAFF
TRBV18	TRBJ2-3	CASSPGTGVTDTQYF
TRBV4-3	TRBJ2-7	CASSQGGGPYEQYF
TRBV19	TRBJ1-5	CASSMGGARGNQPQHF
TRBV5-1	TRBJ2-5	CASSPGGARETQYF
TRBV27	TRBJ1-2	CASNSPVSRDSERYGYTF
TRBV27	TRBJ1-5	CASSPPLGTGGQPQHF
TRBV24-1	TRBJ2-7	CATSPGLAGGQPSYEQYF
TRBV24-1	TRBJ2-1	CATSASGVEQFF
TRBV15	TRBJ1-6	CATSRKGQFDSPLHF
TRBV2	TRBJ2-4	CASSERASSGGGNIQYF
TRBV5-1	TRBJ2-1	CASSSGASIYNEQFF